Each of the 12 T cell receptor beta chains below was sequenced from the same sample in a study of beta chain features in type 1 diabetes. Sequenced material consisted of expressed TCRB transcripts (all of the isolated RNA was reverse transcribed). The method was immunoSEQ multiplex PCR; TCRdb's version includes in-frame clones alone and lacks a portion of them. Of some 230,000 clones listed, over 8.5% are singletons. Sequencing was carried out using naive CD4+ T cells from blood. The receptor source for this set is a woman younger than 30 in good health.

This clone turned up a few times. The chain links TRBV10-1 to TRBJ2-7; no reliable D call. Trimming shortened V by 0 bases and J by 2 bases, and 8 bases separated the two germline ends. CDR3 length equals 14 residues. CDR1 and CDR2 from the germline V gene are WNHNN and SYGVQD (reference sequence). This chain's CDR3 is CASSESARTYEQYF. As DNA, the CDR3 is TGCGCCAGCAGTGAGTCCGCCAGGACCTACGAGCAGTACTTC.

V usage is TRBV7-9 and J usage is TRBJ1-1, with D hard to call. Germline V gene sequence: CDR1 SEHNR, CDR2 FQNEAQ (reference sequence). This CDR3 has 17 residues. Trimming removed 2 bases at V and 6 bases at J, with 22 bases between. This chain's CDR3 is CASSLMSTTMAISEAFF. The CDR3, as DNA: TGTGCCAGCAGCTTAATGTCAACGACTATGGCGATCTCTGAAGCTTTCTTT.

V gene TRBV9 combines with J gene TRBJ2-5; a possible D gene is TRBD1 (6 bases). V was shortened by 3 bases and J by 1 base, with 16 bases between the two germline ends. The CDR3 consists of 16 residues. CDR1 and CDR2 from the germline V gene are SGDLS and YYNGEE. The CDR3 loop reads CASSAGEGEFQETQYF. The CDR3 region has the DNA TGTGCCAGCAGCGCCGGAGAGGGGGAATTCCAAGAGACCCAGTACTTC.

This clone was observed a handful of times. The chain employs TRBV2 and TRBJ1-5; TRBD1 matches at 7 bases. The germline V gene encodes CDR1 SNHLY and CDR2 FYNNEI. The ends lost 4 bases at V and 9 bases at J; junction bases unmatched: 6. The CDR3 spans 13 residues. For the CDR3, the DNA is TGTGCCAGCAGTGGACAGGGCCGGGGGCCCCAGCATTTT. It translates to CASSGQGRGPQHF.

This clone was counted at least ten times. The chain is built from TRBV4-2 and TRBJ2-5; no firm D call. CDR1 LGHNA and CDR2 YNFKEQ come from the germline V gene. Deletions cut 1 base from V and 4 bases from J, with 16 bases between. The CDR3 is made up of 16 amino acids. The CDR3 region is CASSQGNPSSGETQYF. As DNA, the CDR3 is TGTGCCAGCAGCCAAGGCAACCCATCATCGGGAGAGACCCAGTACTTC.

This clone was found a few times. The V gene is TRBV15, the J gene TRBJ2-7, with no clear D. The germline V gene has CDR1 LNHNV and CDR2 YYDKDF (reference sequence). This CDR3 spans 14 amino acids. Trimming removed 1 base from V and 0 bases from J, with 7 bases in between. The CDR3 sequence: CATSRGGDSYEQYF. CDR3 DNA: TGTGCCACCAGCAGAGGAGGCGACTCCTACGAGCAGTACTTC.

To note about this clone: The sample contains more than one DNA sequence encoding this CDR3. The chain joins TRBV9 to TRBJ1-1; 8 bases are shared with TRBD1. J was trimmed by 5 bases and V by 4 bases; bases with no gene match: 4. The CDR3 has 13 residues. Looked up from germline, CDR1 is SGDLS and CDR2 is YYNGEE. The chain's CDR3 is CASSPRTGTEAFF. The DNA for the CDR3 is TGTGCCAGCAGCCCCCGGACAGGGACTGAAGCTTTCTTT.

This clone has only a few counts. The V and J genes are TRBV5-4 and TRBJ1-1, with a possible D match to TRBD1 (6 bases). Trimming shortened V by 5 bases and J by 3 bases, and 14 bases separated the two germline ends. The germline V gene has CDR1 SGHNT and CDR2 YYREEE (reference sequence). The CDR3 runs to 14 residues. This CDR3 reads CASRRDNVDTEAFF. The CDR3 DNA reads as TGTGCCAGCAGGAGGGACAATGTGGACACTGAAGCTTTCTTT.

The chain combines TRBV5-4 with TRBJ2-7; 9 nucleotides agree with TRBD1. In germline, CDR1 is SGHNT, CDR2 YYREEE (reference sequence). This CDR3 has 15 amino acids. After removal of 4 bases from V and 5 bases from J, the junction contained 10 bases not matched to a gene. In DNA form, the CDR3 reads TGTGCCAGCAGCCCGACACAGGGGGCTTTGCACGAGCAGTACTTC. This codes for CASSPTQGALHEQYF.

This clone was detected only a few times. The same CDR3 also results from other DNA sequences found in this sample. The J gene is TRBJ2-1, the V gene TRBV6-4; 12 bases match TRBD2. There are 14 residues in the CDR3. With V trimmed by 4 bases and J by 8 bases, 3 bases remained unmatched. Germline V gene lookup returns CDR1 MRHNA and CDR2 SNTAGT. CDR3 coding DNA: TGTGCCAGCAGTGTACTAGCGGGAGGCTATGAGCAGTTCTTC. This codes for CASSVLAGGYEQFF.

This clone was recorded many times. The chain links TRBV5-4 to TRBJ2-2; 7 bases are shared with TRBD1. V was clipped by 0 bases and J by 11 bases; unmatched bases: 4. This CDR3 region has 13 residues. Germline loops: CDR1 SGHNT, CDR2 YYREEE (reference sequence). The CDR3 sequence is CASSLVGTDELFF. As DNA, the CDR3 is TGTGCCAGCAGCTTGGTAGGGACAGATGAGCTGTTTTTT.

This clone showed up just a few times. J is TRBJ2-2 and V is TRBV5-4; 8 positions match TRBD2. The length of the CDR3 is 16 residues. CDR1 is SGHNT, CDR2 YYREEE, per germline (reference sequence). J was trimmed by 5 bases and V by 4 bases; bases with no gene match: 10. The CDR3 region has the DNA TGTGCCAGCAGCCCCGGGACTAGTTGGAATACCGGGGAGCTGTTTTTT. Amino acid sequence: CASSPGTSWNTGELFF.